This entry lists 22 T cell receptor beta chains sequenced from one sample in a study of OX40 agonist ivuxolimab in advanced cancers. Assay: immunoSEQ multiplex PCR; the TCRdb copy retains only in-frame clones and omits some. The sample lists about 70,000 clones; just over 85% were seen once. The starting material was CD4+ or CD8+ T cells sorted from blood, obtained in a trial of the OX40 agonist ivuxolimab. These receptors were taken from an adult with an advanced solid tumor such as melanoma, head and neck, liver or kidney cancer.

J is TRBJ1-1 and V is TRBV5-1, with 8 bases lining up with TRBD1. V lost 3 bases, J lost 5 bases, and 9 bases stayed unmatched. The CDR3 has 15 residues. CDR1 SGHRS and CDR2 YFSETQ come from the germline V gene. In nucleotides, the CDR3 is TGCGCCAGCAGCTCCGGGTACAGGGGGGGAACTGAAGCTTTCTTT. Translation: CASSSGYRGGTEAFF.

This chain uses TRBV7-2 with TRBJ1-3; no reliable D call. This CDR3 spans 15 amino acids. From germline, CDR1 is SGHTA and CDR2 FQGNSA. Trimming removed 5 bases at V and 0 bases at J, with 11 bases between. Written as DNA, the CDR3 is TGTGCCAGCAGCGAGGACGGTTTCTCTGGAAACACCATATATTTT. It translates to CASSEDGFSGNTIYF.

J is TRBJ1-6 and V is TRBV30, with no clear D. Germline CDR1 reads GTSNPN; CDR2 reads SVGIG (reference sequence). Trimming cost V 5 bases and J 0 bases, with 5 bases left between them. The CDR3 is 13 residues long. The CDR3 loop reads CAWGSSYNSPLHF. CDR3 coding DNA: TGTGCCTGGGGCAGCTCCTATAATTCACCCCTCCACTTT.

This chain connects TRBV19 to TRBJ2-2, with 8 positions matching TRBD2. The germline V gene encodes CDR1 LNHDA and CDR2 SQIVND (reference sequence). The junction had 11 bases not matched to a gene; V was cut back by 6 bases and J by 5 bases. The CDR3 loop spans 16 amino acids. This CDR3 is CASRRTSTYRTGELFF. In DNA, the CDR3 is TGTGCCAGTAGAAGGACTAGCACTTATAGAACCGGGGAGCTGTTTTTT. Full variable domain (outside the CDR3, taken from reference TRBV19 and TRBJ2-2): DGGITQSPKYLFRKEGQNVTLSCEQNLNHDAMYWYRQDPGQGLRLIYYSQIVNDFQKGDIAEGYSVSREKKESFPLTVTSAQKNPTAFYLCASRRTSTYRTGELFFGEGSRLTVL.

The CDR3: CASSQRSGGSTYEQYF. The CDR3 DNA sequence: TGTGCCAGCAGCCAAAGGAGCGGGGGGTCAACCTACGAGCAGTACTTC. The chain uses TRBV7-2 and TRBJ2-7, with 9 nucleotides matching TRBD2. The CDR3 is 16 residues long. V was pared by 5 bases and J by 2 bases, with 10 bases of the junction left unmatched. Germline CDR1 is SGHTA and CDR2 is FQGNSA. Full variable domain (remainder filled in from reference TRBV7-2 and TRBJ2-7): GAGVSQSPSNKVTEKGKDVELRCDPISGHTALYWYRQSLGQGLEFLIYFQGNSAPDKSGLPSDRFSAERTGGSVSTLTIQRTQQEDSAVYLCASSQRSGGSTYEQYFGPGTRLTVT.

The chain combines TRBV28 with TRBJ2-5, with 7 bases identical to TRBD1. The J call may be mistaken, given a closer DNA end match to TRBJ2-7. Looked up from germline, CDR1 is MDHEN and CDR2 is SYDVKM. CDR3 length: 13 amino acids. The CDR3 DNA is TGTGCCAGCAGAGAACAGGGGTCGGACGAGCAGTACTTC. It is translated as CASREQGSDEQYF.

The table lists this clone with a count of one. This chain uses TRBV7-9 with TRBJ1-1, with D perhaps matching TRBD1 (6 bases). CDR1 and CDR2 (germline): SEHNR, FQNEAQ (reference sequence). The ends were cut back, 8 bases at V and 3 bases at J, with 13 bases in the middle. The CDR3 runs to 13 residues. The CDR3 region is CASCTGADTEAFF. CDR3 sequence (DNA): TGTGCCAGCTGTACGGGGGCGGACACTGAAGCTTTCTTT. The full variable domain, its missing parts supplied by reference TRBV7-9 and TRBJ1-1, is DTGVSQNPRHKITKRGQNVTFRCDPISEHNRLYWYRQTLGQGPEFLTYFQNEAQLEKSRLLSDRFSAERPKGSFSTLEIQRTEQGDSAMYLCASCTGADTEAFFGQGTRLTVV.

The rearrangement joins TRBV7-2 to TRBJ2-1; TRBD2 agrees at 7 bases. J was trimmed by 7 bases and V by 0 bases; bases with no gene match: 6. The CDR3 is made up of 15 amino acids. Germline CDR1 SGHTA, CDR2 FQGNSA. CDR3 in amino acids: CASSLAGGWQNEQFF. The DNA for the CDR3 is TGTGCCAGCAGCTTAGCGGGAGGGTGGCAGAATGAGCAGTTCTTC.

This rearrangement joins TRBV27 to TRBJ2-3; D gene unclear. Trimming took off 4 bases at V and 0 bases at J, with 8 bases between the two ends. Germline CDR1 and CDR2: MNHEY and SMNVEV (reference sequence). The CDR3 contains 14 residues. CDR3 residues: CASSSTTSTDTQYF. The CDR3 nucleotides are TGTGCCAGCAGTTCCACCACTAGCACAGATACGCAGTATTTT.

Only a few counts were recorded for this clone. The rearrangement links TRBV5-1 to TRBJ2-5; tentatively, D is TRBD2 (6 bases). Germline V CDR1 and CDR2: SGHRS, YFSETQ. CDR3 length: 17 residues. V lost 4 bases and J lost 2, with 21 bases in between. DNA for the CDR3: TGCGCCAGCAGCCCGGTGGGGCTAGCGCTAATTCAAGAGACCCAGTACTTC. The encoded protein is CASSPVGLALIQETQYF.

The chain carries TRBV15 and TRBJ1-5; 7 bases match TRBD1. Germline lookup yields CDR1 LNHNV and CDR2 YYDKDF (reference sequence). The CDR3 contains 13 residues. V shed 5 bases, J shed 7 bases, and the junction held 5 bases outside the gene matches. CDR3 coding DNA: TGTGCCACCAGCTCCCAGGGGGGGCAGCCCCAGCATTTT. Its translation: CATSSQGGQPQHF.

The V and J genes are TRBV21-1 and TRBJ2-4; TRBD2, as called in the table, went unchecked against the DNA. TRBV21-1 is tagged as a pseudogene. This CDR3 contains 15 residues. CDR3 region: CASSAGGEVPNIQYF. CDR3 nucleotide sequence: TGTGCCAGCAGCGCGGGGGGGGAGGTCCCAAACATTCAGTACTTC.

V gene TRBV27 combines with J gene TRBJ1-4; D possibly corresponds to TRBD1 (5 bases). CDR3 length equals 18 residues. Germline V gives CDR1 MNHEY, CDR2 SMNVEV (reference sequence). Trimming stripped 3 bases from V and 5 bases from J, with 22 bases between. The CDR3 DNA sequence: TGTGCCAGCAGTTTTAGGGGCTATCCGGGCGCGAAGAATGAAAAACTGTTTTTT. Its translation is CASSFRGYPGAKNEKLFF.

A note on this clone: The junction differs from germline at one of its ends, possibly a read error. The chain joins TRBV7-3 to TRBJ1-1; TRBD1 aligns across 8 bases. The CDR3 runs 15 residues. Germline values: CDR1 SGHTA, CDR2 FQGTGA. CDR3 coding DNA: TGTGCCAGCAGCTTAAGGGACAGGCCGAACGCTGAAGCTTTCTTT. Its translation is CASSLRDRPNAEAFF.

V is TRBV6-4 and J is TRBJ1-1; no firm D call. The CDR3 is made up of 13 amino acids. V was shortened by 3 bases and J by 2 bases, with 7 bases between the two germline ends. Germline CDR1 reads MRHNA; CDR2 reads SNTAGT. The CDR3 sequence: CASSEDANTEAFF. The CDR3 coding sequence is TGTGCCAGCAGTGAAGACGCAAACACTGAAGCTTTCTTT.

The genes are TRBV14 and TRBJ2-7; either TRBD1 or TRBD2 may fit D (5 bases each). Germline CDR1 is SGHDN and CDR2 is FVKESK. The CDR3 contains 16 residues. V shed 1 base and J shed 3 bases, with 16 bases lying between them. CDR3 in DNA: TGTGCCAGCAGCCAAGGGGGACGGGGAGTTGTCTACGAGCAGTACTTC. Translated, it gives CASSQGGRGVVYEQYF.

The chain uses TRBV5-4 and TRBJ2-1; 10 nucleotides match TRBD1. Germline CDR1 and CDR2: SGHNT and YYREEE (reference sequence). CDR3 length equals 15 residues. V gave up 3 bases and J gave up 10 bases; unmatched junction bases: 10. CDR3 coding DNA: TGTGCCAGCAGCTCCCGGGACAGGGGATCGCAGGAGCAGTTCTTC. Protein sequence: CASSSRDRGSQEQFF. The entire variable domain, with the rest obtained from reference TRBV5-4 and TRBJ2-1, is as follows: ETGVTQSPTHLIKTRGQQVTLRCSSQSGHNTVSWYQQALGQGPQFIFQYYREEENGRGNFPPRFSGLQFPNYSSELNVNALELDDSALYLCASSSRDRGSQEQFFGPGTRLTVL.

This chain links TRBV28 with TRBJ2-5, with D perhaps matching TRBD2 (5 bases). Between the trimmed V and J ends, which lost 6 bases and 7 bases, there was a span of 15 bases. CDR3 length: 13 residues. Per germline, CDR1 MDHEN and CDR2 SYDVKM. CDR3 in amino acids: CASRRRAEGTQYF. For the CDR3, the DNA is TGTGCCAGCAGACGCCGGGCCGAGGGGACCCAGTACTTC.

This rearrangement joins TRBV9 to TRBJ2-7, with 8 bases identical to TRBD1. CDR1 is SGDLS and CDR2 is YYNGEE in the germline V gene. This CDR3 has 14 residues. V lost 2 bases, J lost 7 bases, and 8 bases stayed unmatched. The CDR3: CASSVAQGAYEQYF. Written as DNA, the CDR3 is TGTGCCAGCAGCGTGGCCCAGGGGGCGTATGAGCAGTACTTC.

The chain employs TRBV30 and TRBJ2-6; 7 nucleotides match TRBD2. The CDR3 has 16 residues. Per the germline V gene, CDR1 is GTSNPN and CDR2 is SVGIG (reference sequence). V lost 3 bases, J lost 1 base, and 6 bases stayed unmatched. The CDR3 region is CAWSLLGGSGANVLTF. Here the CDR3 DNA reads TGTGCCTGGAGCCTCCTGGGGGGGTCTGGGGCCAACGTCCTGACTTTC.

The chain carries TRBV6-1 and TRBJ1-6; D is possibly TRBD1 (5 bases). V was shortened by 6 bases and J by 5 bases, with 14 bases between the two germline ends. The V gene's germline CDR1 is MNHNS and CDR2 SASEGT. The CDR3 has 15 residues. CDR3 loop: CASRGRRTNNSPLHF. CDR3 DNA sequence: TGTGCCAGCAGGGGAAGACGGACAAATAATTCACCCCTCCACTTT.

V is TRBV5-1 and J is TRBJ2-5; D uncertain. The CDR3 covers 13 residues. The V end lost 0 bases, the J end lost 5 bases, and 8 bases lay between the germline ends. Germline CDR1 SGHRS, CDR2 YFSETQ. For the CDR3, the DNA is TGCGCCAGCAGCTTGGGAGAATGGGAGACCCAGTACTTC. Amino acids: CASSLGEWETQYF. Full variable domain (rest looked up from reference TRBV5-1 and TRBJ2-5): KAGVTQTPRYLIKTRGQQVTLSCSPISGHRSVSWYQQTPGQGLQFLFEYFSETQRNKGNFPGRFSGRQFSNSRSEMNVSTLELGDSALYLCASSLGEWETQYFGPGTRLLVL.